This T cell receptor (beta chain) was profiled in a study of shared clonotypes between healthy human individuals (dated by TCRdb to 2018 to 2020). The study in broad terms: The cohort comprised two women and a few men aged 18 to 49 years. Each donor's leukapheresis produced roughly between roughly 0.85 and 10 billion PBMCs. To estimate repertoire size and how much clonotypes are shared between individuals, the study performed deep sequencing of blood TCR repertoires from about 5 healthy adults. Different laboratories and diverse techniques were used to prepare libraries and sequence TCR repertoires, to increase sequencing depth and limit assay-specific biases. For each donor, three plates each were used for CD4 naive and CD4 memory, two plates were used for CD8 naive, and one plate was used for CD8 memory. Broader findings and caveats from the paper: Because the study included a small number of donors, the genetic and exposure-history diversity represented was limited. Pairwise subsampling indicated that sequencing depth was expected to affect the degree of clonotype sharing among donors. Estimated clonotype richness was generally larger for naive than for memory subsets. Compared with non-shared clonotypes, clonotypes shared by all four sorted-subset donors had higher generation probabilities. Sampling was restricted to blood, and TCR repertoires in tissue are likely to differ from TCR repertoires in blood. Incomplete sequencing was indicated by rarefaction of sorted-subset datasets, despite the large sequencing depth. About 4.5% of naive CD4, around 3.6% of naive CD8, roughly 2.4% of memory CD4, and 0.4% of memory CD8 clonotypes were shared across a handful of donors.

For the CD8 naive samples, CD45RO-negative cells were positively selected for CCR7, yielding a CD45RA+CCR7+ population from which TemRA cells were excluded. The donors were healthy, HIV-negative adults with no recently reported acute infections or vaccinations. Only Caucasian adults living in Nashville, Tennessee, USA were represented among the donors. Blood was obtained by leukapheresis, after which PBMCs were separated by Ficoll-Histopaque density gradient centrifugation and cryopreserved in liquid nitrogen vapor phase. Purity and quantity of every magnetically sorted T cell population were checked by analytical flow cytometry. From each sorted fraction, genomic DNA was isolated and quantified by UV absorbance on a Nanodrop 2000c. The germline V gene sets CDR1 to MNHEY and CDR2 to SVGAGI. V trim: 4 bases; J trim: 4 bases; unmatched bases: 6. The cysteine opens and the phenylalanine closes a CDR3 of 14 amino acids. CDR3 DNA only is kept here, 42 bases in frame from base 1.

Using the deep immunoSEQ assay, multiplex PCR amplified TCR CDR3 regions from genomic DNA. Extracted genomic DNA from each cell subset was distributed evenly across all wells of several immunoSEQ 96-well plates, and each plate was treated as a replicate. For sorted subsets, each replicate PCR was loaded with roughly 0.2 ug genomic DNA, equivalent to approximately 27,000 T cell genomes. Purified libraries were quantified with a Qubit 3.0 fluorometer, sized on a Bioanalyzer 2100, and re-quantified with the KAPA Library Quantification kit. Every immunoSEQ 96-well plate was sequenced on a separate single-read 150-cycle Illumina NextSeq 550 flow cell. Turning to the authors' computational methods: Because the immunoSEQ output held only junctional sequences and lacked quality scores, the filtering could not match the filtering applied to full-length reads. Sequences were annotated with PyIR, a Python wrapper for IgBLAST v1.9, and V/J genes and CDR3 were assigned using IMGT germline references. Reads were removed for weak V/J assignments (E-value above 1e-6), missing CDR3, stop codons, out-of-frame junctions, or ambiguous translated residues. V3J clonotypes were defined as sequences sharing an identical inferred V gene, J gene, and CDR3 amino acid sequence. To compute the percentage overlap between repertoires, the number of shared unique clonotypes was divided by the size of the smaller repertoire. Richness of each repertoire was evaluated using RTK rarefaction, the Chao1 estimator, and Recon v2.1 estimates of unobserved clonotypes. For all TCRbeta clonotypes obtained by the gDNA method from a few donors, generation probabilities were computed with OLGA. TCRdb took over this immuneACCESS table, retaining in-frame rearrangements with V and J assigned. Such tables are incomplete; in checked studies, under half of the missing clones stem from an unresolved V gene, and the remainder is unexplained. V and J calls and clone size come straight from that table; D and trimming were deduced from the DNA. The sample data list millions of clones, and approximately 94% of these were observed just once. The leading ten clones occupy about 1.1% of the sample.

Notes on this clone: The clone's antigen remains unknown. Base qualities are missing; no much larger clone stands one base away.

The origin of this receptor is a man between 18 and 29 years old in good health. The sample was naive CD8+ T cells sorted from blood. The sample's cell subset or site label is to be understood as: CD45RA+CCR7+. The rearranged segments are TRBV6-5 and TRBJ2-5; 7 junctional bases match TRBD1. In nucleotide form, the sequence is TGTGCCAGCAGTTTCCCGGGACAGCCAGAGACCCAGTACTTC. Its translation is CASSFPGQPETQYF.